This record concerns one TCR beta chain sequence. This sample stems from a study of memory CD4+ T cells and cytomegalovirus serostatus. Across the whole study: Donors were healthy Belgian adults, 9 CMV seropositive and around 24 seronegative.

Single viable CD3+CD4+CD8-CD45RO+ cells were sorted as the memory CD4+ T cells. Serum IgG to CMV pp150, pp28, p38 and p52 defined serostatus. Assay: immunoSEQ multiplex PCR; the TCRdb copy retains only in-frame clones and omits some. Of roughly 28,000 clones in the sample, about four fifths were seen once. V lost 5 bases and J lost 4, with 11 bases in between. The CDR3 runs 13 residues. Per germline, CDR1 MNHEY and CDR2 SMNVEV (reference sequence). The TCR originated in an adult in good health and CMV-seronegative. The specimen sequenced was memory CD4+ T cells from blood. This chain links TRBV27 with TRBJ2-5; weak D call: TRBD2 (5 bases). The CDR3 DNA follows: TGTGCCAGCAGTACTACAGCGGTAGAGACCCAGTACTTC. It codes for CASSTTAVETQYF.